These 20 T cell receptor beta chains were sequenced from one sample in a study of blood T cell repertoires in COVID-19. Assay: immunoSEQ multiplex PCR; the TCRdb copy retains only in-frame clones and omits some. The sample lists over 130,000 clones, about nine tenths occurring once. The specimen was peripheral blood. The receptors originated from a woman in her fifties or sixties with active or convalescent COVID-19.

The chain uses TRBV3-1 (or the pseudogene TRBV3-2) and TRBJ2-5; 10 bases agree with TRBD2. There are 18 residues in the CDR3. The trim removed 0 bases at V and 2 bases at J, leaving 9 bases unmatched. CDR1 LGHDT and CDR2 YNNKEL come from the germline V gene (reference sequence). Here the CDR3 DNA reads TGTGCCAGCAGCCAAGATCATCTAGCGGGGGCCGGTCAAGAGACCCAGTACTTC. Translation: CASSQDHLAGAGQETQYF.

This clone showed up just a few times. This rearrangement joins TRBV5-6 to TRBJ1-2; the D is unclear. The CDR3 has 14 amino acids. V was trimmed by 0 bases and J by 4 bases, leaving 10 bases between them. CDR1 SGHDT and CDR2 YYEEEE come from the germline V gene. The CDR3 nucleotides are TGTGCCAGCAGCTTGGAAGTCCGAGGCTATGGCTACACCTTC. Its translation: CASSLEVRGYGYTF.

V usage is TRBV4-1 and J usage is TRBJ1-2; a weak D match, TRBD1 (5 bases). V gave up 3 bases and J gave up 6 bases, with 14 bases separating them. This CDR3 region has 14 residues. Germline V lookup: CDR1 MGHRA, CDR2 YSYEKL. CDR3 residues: CASSHLSGDDGYTF. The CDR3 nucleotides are TGCGCCAGCAGCCACCTGAGCGGGGACGATGGCTACACCTTC.

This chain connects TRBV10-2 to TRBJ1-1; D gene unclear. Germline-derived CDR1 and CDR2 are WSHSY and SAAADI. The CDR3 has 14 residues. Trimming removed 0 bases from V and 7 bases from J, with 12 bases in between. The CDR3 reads CASSESNSPFEAFF. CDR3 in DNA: TGCGCCAGCAGTGAGTCGAACAGCCCTTTTGAAGCTTTCTTT.

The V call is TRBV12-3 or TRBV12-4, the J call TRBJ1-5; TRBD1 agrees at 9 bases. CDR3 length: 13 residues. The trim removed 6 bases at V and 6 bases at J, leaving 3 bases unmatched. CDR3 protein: CASRQGAGQPQHF. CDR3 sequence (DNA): TGTGCCAGCAGACAGGGGGCGGGTCAGCCCCAGCATTTT.

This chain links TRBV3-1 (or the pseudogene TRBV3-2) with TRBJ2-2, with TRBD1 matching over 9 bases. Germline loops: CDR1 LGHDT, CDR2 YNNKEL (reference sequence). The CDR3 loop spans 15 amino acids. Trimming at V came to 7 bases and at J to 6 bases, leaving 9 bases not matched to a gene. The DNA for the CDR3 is TGTGCCAGCACTGACGGACAGGGGTGGGCCGGGGAGCTGTTTTTT. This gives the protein CASTDGQGWAGELFF.

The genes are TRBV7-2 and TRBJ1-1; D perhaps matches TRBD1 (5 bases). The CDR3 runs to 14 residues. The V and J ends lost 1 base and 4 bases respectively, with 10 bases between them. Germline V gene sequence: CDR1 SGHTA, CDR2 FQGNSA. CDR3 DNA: TGTGCCAGCAGCTTAGGTGGACATAGCACTGAAGCTTTCTTT. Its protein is CASSLGGHSTEAFF. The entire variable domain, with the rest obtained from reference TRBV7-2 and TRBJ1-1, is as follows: GAGVSQSPSNKVTEKGKDVELRCDPISGHTALYWYRQSLGQGLEFLIYFQGNSAPDKSGLPSDRFSAERTGGSVSTLTIQRTQQEDSAVYLCASSLGGHSTEAFFGQGTRLTVV.

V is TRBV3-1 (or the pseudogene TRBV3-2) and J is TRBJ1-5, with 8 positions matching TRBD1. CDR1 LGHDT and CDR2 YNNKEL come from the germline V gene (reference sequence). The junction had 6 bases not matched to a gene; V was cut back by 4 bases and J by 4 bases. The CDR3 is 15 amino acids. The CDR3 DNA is TGTGCCAGCAGCCCTAACAGGGGGTTAAATCAGCCCCAGCATTTT. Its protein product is CASSPNRGLNQPQHF.

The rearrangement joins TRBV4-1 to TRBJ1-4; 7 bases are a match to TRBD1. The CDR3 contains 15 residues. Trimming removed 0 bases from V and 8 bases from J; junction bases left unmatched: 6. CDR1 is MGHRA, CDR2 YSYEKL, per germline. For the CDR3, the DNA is TGCGCCAGCAGCCAAGATACAGGGGTCGGCGAAAAACTGTTTTTT. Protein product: CASSQDTGVGEKLFF.

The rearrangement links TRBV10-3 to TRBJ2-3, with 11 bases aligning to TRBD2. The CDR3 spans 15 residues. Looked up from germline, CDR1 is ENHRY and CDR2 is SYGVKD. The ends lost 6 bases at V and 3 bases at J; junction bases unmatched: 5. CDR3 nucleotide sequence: TGTGCCATCAGCTTAGCGGGGGGGTCGACAGATACGCAGTATTTT. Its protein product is CAISLAGGSTDTQYF.

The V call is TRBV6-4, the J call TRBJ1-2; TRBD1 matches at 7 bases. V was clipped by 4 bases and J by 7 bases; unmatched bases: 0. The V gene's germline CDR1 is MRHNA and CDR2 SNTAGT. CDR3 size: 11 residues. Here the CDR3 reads CASSAGGGYTF. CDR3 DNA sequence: TGTGCCAGCAGTGCAGGGGGTGGCTACACCTTC.

The CDR3 DNA follows: TGTGCCAGCAGTGAGGAGGTCTTGGCAACCTACAATGAGCAGTTCTTC. Translated, it gives CASSEEVLATYNEQFF. V usage is TRBV2 and J usage is TRBJ2-1, with a tentative D call TRBD2 (5 bases). The germline V gene has CDR1 SNHLY and CDR2 FYNNEI. The CDR3 length is 16 residues. V lost 3 bases and J lost 2, with 14 bases in between. The full variable domain, completed using reference TRBV2 and TRBJ2-1, is EPEVTQTPSHQVTQMGQEVILRCVPISNHLYFYWYRQILGQKVEFLVSFYNNEISEKSEIFDDQFSVERPDGSNFTLKIRSTKLEDSAMYFCASSEEVLATYNEQFFGPGTRLTVL.

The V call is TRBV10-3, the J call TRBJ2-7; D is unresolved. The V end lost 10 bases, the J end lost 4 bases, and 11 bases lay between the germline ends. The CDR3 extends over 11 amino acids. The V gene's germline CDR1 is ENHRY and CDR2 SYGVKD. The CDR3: CASGSGYEQYF. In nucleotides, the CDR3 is TGTGCCAGTGGTAGTGGTTACGAGCAGTACTTC.

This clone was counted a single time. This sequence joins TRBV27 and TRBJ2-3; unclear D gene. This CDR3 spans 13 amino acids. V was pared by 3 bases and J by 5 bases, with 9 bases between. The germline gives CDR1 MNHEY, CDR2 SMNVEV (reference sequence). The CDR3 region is CASSFSSLDTQYF. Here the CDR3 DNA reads TGTGCCAGCAGTTTTTCCAGTCTAGATACGCAGTATTTT.

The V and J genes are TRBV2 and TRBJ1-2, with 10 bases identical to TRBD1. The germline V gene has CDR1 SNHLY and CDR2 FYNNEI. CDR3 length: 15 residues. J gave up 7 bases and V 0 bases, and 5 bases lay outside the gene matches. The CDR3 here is CASSEAGTGVAGYTF. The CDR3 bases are TGTGCCAGCAGTGAAGCCGGGACAGGGGTGGCTGGCTACACCTTC.

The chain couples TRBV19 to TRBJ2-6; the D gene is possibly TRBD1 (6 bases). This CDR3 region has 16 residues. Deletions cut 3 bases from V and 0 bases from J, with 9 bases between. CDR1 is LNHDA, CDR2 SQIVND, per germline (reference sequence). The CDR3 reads CASSMDSLSGANVLTF. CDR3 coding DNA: TGTGCCAGTAGTATGGACAGTCTCTCTGGGGCCAACGTCCTGACTTTC.

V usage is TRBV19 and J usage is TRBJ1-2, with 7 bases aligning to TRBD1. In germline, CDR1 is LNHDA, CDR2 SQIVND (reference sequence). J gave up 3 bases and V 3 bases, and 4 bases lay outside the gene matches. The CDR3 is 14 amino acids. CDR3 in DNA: TGTGCCAGTAGTATTGCCGACAGGGACTATGGCTACACCTTC. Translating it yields CASSIADRDYGYTF.

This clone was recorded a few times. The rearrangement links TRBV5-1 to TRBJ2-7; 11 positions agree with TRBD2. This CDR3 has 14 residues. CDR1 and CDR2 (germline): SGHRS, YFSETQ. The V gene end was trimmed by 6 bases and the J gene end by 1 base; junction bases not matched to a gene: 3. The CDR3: CASTLAGGSYEQYF. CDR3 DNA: TGCGCCAGCACTCTAGCGGGGGGATCCTACGAGCAGTACTTC.

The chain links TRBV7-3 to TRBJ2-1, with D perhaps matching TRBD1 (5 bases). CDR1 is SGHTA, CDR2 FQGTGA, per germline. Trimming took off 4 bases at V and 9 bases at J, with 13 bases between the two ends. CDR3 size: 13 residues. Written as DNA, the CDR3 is TGTGCCAGCAGCTCTAACATTAGGGGTGAGCAGTTCTTC. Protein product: CASSSNIRGEQFF.

CDR3 bases: TGTGCCAGCAGTGATAGGGGGACAGGGACCTACGAGCAGTACTTC. Encoded protein: CASSDRGTGTYEQYF. The V and J genes are TRBV6-1 and TRBJ2-7; 9 positions match TRBD1. The V gene's germline CDR1 is MNHNS and CDR2 SASEGT. The V segment lost 3 bases and the J segment 2 bases; nucleotides outside the gene matches: 5. The CDR3 has 15 amino acids.